This entry concerns a single T cell receptor beta chain. The antigen remains unidentified. The source of the sample is a study of CD8+ T cells in alopecia areata. Whole-study context: Tofacitinib ran for 6 to 18 months before 6 months off drug. Study conclusions and caveats: Lesional tissue from the scalp (especially in alopecia totalis/universalis) showed higher clonality than normal scalp.

From alopecia areata patients, lesional scalp punch biopsies and peripheral blood were collected. The authors extracted RNA and reverse transcribed it into cDNA as the sequencing template. Using immunoSEQ multiplex PCR, the repertoire was profiled, and TCRdb retains in-frame clones only, with some absent. The repertoire holds hundreds of thousands of clones, with roughly 69% as singletons. The origin of this receptor is a human donor with alopecia areata. The sample consisted of CD4+ T cells sorted from blood, taken at week 0.

For the CDR3, the DNA is TGTGCCTTCACATCGGGACAGGGCGACAACTATGGCTACACCTTC. Its protein product is CAFTSGQGDNYGYTF. The rearrangement links TRBV30 to TRBJ1-2; 9 bases map to TRBD1. Unmatched junction bases numbered 11, after V lost 7 bases and J lost 2 bases. This CDR3 comprises 15 residues. The germline gives CDR1 GTSNPN, CDR2 SVGIG (reference sequence).